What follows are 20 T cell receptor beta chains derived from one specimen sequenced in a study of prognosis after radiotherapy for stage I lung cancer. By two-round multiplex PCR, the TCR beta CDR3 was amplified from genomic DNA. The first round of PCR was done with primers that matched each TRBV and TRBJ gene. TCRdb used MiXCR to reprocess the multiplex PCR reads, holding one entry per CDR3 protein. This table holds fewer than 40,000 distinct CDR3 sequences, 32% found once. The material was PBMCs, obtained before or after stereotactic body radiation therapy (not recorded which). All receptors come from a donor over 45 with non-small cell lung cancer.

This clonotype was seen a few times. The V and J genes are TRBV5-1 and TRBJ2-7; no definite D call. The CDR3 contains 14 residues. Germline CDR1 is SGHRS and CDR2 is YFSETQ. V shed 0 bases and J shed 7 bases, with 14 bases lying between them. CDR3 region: CASSLAGYRREQYF. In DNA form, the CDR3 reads TGCGCCAGCAGCTTGGCAGGTTACCGACGGGAGCAGTACTTC.

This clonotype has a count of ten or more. The CDR3 coding sequence is TGCAGTGGGTTGGACAGCACTAACACTGAAGCTTTCTTT. This sequence encodes CSGLDSTNTEAFF. The rearrangement uses TRBV20-1 and TRBJ1-1; D might be TRBD1 (6 bases). This CDR3 spans 13 amino acids. Germline CDR1 and CDR2: DFQATT and SNEGSKA (reference sequence). V was shortened by 7 bases and J by 2 bases, with 14 bases between the two germline ends.

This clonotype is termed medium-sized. The CDR3 DNA reads TGTGCCAGCATGAGGTGGGGAAGGGACAATCAGCCCCAGCATTTT. Translated: CASMRWGRDNQPQHF. This chain uses TRBV6-1 with TRBJ1-5; D call uncertain. Germline CDR1 reads MNHNS; CDR2 reads SASEGT. This CDR3 has 15 residues. V was shortened by 7 bases and J by 3 bases, with 16 bases between the two germline ends.

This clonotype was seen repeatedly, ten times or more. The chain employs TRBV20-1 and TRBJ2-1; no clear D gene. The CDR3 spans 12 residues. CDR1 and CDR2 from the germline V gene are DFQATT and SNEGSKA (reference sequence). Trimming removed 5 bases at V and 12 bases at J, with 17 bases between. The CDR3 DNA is TGCAGTGCTCCAACTTTTTTGGGTGGGCAGTTCTTC. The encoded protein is CSAPTFLGGQFF.

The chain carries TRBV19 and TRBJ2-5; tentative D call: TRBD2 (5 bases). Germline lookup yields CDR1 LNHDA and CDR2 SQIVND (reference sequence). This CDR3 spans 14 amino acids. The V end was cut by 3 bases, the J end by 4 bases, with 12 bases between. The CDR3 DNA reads TGTGCCAGTAGTATTACTAGTTGGTCAGAGACCCAGTACTTC. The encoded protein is CASSITSWSETQYF.

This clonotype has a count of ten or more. The CDR3 sequence is CASSLGRGGVEQFF. Written as DNA, the CDR3 is TGTGCCAGCAGCTTAGGTAGAGGGGGCGTTGAGCAGTTCTTC. The rearrangement joins TRBV11-3 to TRBJ2-1; 7 positions agree with TRBD1. V trimming: 1 base; J trimming: 9 bases; junction bases outside the gene matches: 6. Germline CDR1 and CDR2: SGHNT and YENEEA. CDR3 length: 14 residues.

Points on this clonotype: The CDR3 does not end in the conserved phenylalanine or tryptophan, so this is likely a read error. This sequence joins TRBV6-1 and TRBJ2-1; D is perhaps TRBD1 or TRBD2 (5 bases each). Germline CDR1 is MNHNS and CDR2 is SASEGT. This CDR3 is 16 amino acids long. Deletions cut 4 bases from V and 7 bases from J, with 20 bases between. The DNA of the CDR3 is TGTGCCAGCAGTGCCCCTAGAGGGGTGGCCTGGAATGAGCAGTTCTCC. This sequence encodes CASSAPRGVAWNEQFS.

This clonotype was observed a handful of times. DNA for the CDR3: TGTGCCAGCCCCCTCGGGGGATATGGCTACACCTTC. Protein sequence: CASPLGGYGYTF. V is TRBV18 and J is TRBJ1-2; possibly TRBD1 for D (5 bases). This CDR3 has 12 residues. Deletions cut 8 bases from V and 5 bases from J, with 12 bases between. CDR1 is KGHSH, CDR2 LQKENI, per germline.

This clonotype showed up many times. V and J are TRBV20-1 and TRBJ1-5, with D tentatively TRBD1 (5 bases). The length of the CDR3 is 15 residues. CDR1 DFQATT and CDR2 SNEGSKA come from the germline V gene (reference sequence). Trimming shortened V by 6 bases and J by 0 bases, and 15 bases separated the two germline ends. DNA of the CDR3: TGCAGTGCAAACCCACAGGAGAATAGCAATCAGCCCCAGCATTTT. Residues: CSANPQENSNQPQHF.

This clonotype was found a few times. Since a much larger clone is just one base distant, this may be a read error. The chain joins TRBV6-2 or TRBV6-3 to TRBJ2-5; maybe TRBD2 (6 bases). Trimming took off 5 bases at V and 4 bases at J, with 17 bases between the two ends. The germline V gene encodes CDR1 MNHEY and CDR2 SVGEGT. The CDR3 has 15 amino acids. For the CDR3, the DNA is TGTGCCAGCAGTGAGGGGAGGACCGTCAGAGAGACCCAGTACTTC. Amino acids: CASSEGRTVRETQYF.

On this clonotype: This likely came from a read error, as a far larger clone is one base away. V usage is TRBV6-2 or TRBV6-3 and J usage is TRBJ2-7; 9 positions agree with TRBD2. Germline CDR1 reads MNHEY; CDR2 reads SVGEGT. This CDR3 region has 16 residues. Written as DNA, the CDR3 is TGTGCCAGCAGTGAGTTTAGCGGGGGCTTTTCCTACGAGCGGTACTTC. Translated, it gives CASSEFSGGFSYERYF.

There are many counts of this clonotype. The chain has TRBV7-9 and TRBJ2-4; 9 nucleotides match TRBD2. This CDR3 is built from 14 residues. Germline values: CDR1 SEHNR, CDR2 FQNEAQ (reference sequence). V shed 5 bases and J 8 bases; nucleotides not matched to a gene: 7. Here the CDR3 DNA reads TGTGCCAGCAGCCCTAGGGGACTAGCTGACATTCAGTACTTC. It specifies CASSPRGLADIQYF.

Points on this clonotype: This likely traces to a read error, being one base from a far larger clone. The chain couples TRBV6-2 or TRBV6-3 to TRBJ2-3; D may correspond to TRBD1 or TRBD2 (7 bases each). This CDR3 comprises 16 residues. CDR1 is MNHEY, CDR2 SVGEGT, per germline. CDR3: CSSSPGGGTWTDTQYF. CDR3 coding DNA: TGTTCCAGCAGCCCAGGGGGAGGGACTTGGACAGATACGCAGTATTTT.

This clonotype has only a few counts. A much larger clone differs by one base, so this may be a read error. Here the CDR3 reads CATSARAREKLFF. The CDR3 DNA reads TGTGCCACCAGTGCAAGGGCGAGGGAAAAACTGTTTTTT. The chain joins TRBV24-1 to TRBJ1-4, with D uncertain. The CDR3 has 13 amino acids. CDR1 is KGHDR, CDR2 SFDVKD, per germline. Trimming left V 5 bases short and J 8 bases short, with 11 bases between.

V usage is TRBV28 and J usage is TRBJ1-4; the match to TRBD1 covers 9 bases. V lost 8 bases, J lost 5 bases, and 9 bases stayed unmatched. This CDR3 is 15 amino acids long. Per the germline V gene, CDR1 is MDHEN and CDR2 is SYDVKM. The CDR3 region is CASATPGTGNEKLFF. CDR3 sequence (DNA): TGTGCCAGCGCCACCCCCGGGACAGGGAATGAAAAACTGTTTTTT.

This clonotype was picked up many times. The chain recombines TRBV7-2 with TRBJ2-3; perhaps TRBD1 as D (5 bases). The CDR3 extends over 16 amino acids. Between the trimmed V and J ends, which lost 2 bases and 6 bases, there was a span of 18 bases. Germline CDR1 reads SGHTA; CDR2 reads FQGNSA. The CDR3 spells CASSLNGAGPRDTQYF. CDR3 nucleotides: TGTGCCAGCAGCTTAAATGGGGCAGGGCCGCGGGATACGCAGTATTTT.

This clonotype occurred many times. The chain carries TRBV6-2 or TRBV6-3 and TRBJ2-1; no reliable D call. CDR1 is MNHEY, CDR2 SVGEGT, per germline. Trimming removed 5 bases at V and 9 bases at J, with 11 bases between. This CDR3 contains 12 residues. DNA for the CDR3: TGTGCCAGCAGTGAAGGCCCAAGTGAGCAGTTCTTC. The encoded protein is CASSEGPSEQFF.

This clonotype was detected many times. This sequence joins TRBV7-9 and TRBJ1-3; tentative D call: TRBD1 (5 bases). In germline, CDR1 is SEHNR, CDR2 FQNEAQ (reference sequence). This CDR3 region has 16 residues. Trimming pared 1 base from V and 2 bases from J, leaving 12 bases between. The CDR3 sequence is CASSLDKGHPGNTIYF. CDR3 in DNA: TGTGCCAGCAGCTTAGATAAGGGGCACCCTGGAAACACCATATATTTT.

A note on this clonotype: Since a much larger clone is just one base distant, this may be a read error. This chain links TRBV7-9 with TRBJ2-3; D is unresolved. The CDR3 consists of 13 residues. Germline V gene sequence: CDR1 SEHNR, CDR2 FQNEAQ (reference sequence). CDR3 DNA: TGTGACAGCAGTGTGTTGGCCACAGATACGCAGTATTTT. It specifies CDSSVLATDTQYF.

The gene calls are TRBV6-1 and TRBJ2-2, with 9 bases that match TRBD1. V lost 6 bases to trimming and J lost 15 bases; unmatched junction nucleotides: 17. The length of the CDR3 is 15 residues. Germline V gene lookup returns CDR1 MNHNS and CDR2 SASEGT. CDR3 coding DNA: TGTGCCAGCAGGGACAGGGGATGGAACACCGGGAAGATGTTTTTT. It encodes CASRDRGWNTGKMFF.